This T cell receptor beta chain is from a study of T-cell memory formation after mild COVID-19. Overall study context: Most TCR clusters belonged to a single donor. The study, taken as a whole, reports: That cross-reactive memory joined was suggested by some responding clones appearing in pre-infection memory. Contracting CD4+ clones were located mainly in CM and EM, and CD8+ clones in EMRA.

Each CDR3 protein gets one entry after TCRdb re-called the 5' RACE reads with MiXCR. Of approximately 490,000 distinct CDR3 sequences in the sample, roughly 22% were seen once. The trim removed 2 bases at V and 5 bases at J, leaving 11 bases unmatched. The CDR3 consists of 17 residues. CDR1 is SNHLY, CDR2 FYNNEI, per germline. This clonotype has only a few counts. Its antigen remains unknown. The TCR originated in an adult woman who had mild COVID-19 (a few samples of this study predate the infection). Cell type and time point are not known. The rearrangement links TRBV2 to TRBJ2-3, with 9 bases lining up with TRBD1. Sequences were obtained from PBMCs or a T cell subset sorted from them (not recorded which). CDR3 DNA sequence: TGTGCCAGCAGTGAATGGCCTCCGGGACAGGGAGGAGATACGCAGTATTTT. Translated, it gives CASSEWPPGQGGDTQYF. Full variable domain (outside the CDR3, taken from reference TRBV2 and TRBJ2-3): EPEVTQTPSHQVTQMGQEVILRCVPISNHLYFYWYRQILGQKVEFLVSFYNNEISEKSEIFDDQFSVERPDGSNFTLKIRSTKLEDSAMYFCASSEWPPGQGGDTQYFGPGTRLTVL.